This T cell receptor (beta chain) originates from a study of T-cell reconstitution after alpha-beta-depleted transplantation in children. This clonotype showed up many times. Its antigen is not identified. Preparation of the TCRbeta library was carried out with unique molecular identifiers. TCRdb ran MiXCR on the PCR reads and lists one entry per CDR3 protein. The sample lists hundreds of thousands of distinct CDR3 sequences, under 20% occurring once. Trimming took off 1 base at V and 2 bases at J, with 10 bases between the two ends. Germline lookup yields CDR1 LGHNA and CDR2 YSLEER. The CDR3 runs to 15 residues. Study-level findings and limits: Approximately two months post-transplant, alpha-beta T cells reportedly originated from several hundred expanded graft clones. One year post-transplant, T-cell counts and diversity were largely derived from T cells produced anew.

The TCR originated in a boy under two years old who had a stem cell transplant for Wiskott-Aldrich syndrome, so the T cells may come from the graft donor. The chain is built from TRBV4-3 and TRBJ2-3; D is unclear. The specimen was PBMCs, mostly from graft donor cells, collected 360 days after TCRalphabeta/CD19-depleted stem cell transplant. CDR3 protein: CASSQVWAATDTQYF. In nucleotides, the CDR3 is TGCGCCAGCAGCCAAGTATGGGCAGCCACAGATACGCAGTATTTT.